This T cell receptor beta chain emerged from a study of T cells expressing NK-cell markers. On the study more broadly: Sorted T-cell subsets CD3+CD56+NKG2C+, CD3+CD56+NKG2C- and CD3+CD56-NKG2C+ were TCR beta-sequenced. One of eight sequenced donors was HCMV-seronegative; the other seven were seropositive. Broader study findings: Four donors showed these clonotypes also leading the CD3+CD56-NKG2C+ fraction. Dominant NKG2C+ clonotypes made up roughly 1.0-8% of CD8+ T cells in several donors.

As to this clonotype: Its antigen is not identified.

No DNA is given; TCRdb re-called the 5' RACE reads and lists each CDR3 protein once. The sample has roughly 390,000 distinct CDR3 sequences; the top ten hold around 5.3%. The CDR3 contains 12 residues. Germline loops: CDR1 DFQATT, CDR2 SNEGSKA (reference sequence). V gene TRBV20-1 combines with J gene TRBJ1-1. Sequenced sample: blood T cells: a sorted CD56 or NKG2C T cell subset, CD4+ or CD8+ T cells, or bulk PBMC T cells (not recorded which). The TCR sequence derives from a man aged 18-75 years in good health. CDR3 protein: CSARGRKGRAFF.